This TCR beta chain appears in the sequencing data of a study of blood T cell repertoires in COVID-19. This clone occurred once. As processed by the authors: The assay estimated nucleated cells by amplifying reference gene primers. Sequencing was performed with immunoSEQ multiplex PCR; in TCRdb, only in-frame clones are kept and a portion is missing. Clone size and the V and J calls come from that table; the DNA yielded D and trimming. Among under 100,000 clones listed, 80% to 90% were seen once. The receptor was isolated from a man aged 50 to 59 with acute or convalescent COVID-19. Material: peripheral blood.

The CDR3 is CASSLVNMNTEAFF. CDR3 coding DNA: TGTGCCAGCAGCTTAGTAAACATGAACACTGAAGCTTTCTTT. The V gene is TRBV7-2, the J gene TRBJ1-1; no reliable D call. The V end was cut by 1 base, the J end by 0 bases, with 6 bases between. The length of the CDR3 is 14 residues. CDR1 and CDR2 from the germline V gene are SGHTA and FQGNSA.